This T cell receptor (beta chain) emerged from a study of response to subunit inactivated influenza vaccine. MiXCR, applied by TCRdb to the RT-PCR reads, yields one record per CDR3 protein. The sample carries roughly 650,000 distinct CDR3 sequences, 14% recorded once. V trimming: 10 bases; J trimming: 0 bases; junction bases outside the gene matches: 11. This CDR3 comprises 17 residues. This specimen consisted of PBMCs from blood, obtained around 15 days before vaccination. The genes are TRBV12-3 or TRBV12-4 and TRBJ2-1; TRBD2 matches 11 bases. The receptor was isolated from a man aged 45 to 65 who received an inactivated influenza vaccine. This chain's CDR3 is CATKPRGLAASYNEQFF. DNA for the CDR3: TGTGCCACTAAACCACGGGGACTAGCGGCCTCCTACAATGAGCAGTTCTTC.